Listed here are 18 T cell receptor beta chains from one sample, sequenced in a study of cytomegalovirus exposure and HLA in healthy donors. The PCR was carried out with 60 Vbeta primers and 13 Jbeta primers. Clones were read by immunoSEQ multiplex PCR, and TCRdb kept only the in-frame ones, dropping some. This table holds about 120,000 clones, roughly 77% found once. Sequencing input: PBMCs. These receptors all stem from a man aged 35-49 years in good health and CMV-seronegative.

The V gene is TRBV28, the J gene TRBJ2-7; 7 bases are a match to TRBD2. CDR1 MDHEN and CDR2 SYDVKM come from the germline V gene. The V segment lost 1 base and the J segment 5 bases; nucleotides outside the gene matches: 8. The CDR3 runs to 15 residues. This CDR3 is CASSLSGTGTNEQYF. CDR3 DNA: TGTGCCAGCAGTTTATCTGGGACGGGGACTAACGAGCAGTACTTC.

J is TRBJ2-1 and V is TRBV10-3, with 8 bases lining up with TRBD2. Germline CDR1 reads ENHRY; CDR2 reads SYGVKD. The CDR3 is 15 residues long. V lost 11 bases, J lost 3 bases, and 12 bases stayed unmatched. The CDR3 nucleotides read TGTGCCGTTAAAGCGGGAGAAGTGGACTACAATGAGCAGTTCTTC. Translation gives CAVKAGEVDYNEQFF.

The J gene is TRBJ2-1, the V gene TRBV28; 8 nucleotides align to TRBD2. CDR3 length: 15 residues. Germline assignment: CDR1 MDHEN and CDR2 SYDVKM. V lost 7 bases to trimming and J lost 6 bases; unmatched junction nucleotides: 11. Here the CDR3 reads CASIPSGRPPNEQFF. The CDR3 DNA sequence: TGTGCCAGCATCCCCAGCGGGAGACCGCCCAATGAGCAGTTCTTC.

The rearrangement links TRBV5-1 to TRBJ2-3; 8 bases align to TRBD2. Trimming took 5 bases from V and 4 from J; bases not matched to a gene: 9. Germline CDR1 reads SGHRS; CDR2 reads YFSETQ. The CDR3 consists of 15 residues. CDR3 bases: TGCGCCAGCAGACGCAGCGGGAGTATTTCAGATACGCAGTATTTT. Translation: CASRRSGSISDTQYF.

The rearrangement joins TRBV5-1 to TRBJ1-1; the D is unclear. The germline gives CDR1 SGHRS, CDR2 YFSETQ. Trimming removed 0 bases at V and 1 base at J, with 10 bases between. The CDR3 runs to 15 residues. The CDR3: CASSLASLGNTEAFF. As DNA, the CDR3 is TGCGCCAGCAGCTTGGCCTCGCTAGGGAACACTGAAGCTTTCTTT.

The chain employs TRBV4-3 and TRBJ2-5; D perhaps matches TRBD2 (5 bases). Trimming took off 1 base at V and 13 bases at J, with 16 bases between the two ends. CDR1 and CDR2 (germline): LGHNA, YSLEER. The CDR3 runs to 13 residues. CDR3 sequence: CASSQASETGRYF. In nucleotides, the CDR3 is TGCGCCAGCAGCCAAGCTTCGGAGACGGGAAGGTACTTC.

This clone was seen more than once but under ten times. The V and J genes are TRBV4-2 and TRBJ1-3, with D maybe TRBD1 (6 bases). The CDR3 spans 14 residues. Germline lookup yields CDR1 LGHNA and CDR2 YNFKEQ. Trimming pared 2 bases from V and 6 bases from J, leaving 11 bases between. The CDR3, as DNA: TGTGCCAGCAGCCAAATCGCAGGGGAAAACACCATATATTTT. This gives the protein CASSQIAGENTIYF.

The V gene is TRBV5-1, the J gene TRBJ1-1; D is ambiguous. Germline V lookup: CDR1 SGHRS, CDR2 YFSETQ. The CDR3 is made up of 15 amino acids. Trimming removed 0 bases at V and 2 bases at J, with 11 bases between. CDR3 sequence reads: CASSLDGNLNTEAFF. The CDR3 DNA follows: TGCGCCAGCAGCTTGGACGGGAACCTCAACACTGAAGCTTTCTTT.

The genes are TRBV9 and TRBJ2-3; 8 nucleotides match TRBD2. This CDR3 is 16 amino acids long. Trimming removed 3 bases from V and 2 bases from J; junction bases left unmatched: 8. Germline CDR1 SGDLS, CDR2 YYNGEE. The CDR3 nucleotides read TGTGCCAGCAGCGCCCCCGGGGGGGGTGTCACAGATACGCAGTATTTT. Residues: CASSAPGGGVTDTQYF.

The chain is built from TRBV7-2 and TRBJ1-6; D remains ambiguous. Trimming shortened V by 1 base and J by 7 bases, and 17 bases separated the two germline ends. Germline V gene data show CDR1 as SGHTA and CDR2 as FQGNSA. This CDR3 region has 17 residues. CDR3 loop: CASSLGPPRGANSPLHF. The CDR3 DNA is TGTGCCAGCAGCTTAGGTCCGCCTCGGGGAGCAAATTCACCCCTCCACTTT.

The gene calls are TRBV2 and TRBJ2-5; 14 positions agree with TRBD2. The CDR3 runs to 15 residues. Germline CDR1 and CDR2: SNHLY and FYNNEI. J was trimmed by 5 bases and V by 7 bases; bases with no gene match: 6. Written as DNA, the CDR3 is TGTGCCAGCATCCGACTAGCGGGAGGGCCGGAGACCCAGTACTTC. Its translation: CASIRLAGGPETQYF.

The genes are TRBV18 and TRBJ2-5, with D perhaps TRBD1 (6 bases). This CDR3 is 16 amino acids long. Deletions cut 1 base from V and 4 bases from J, with 16 bases between. Germline lookup yields CDR1 KGHSH and CDR2 LQKENI. The DNA of the CDR3 is TGTGCCAGCTCACCACGGGGCAGGGGCCAGATAGAGACCCAGTACTTC. The encoded protein is CASSPRGRGQIETQYF.

The chain is built from TRBV5-1 and TRBJ1-2; the match to TRBD1 covers 7 bases. J lost 4 bases, V lost 3 bases, and 9 bases had no gene match. CDR1 is SGHRS, CDR2 YFSETQ, per germline. CDR3 size: 15 residues. DNA for the CDR3: TGCGCCAGCAGCTCCCGGGACAGCTGGATCTATGGCTACACCTTC. Protein: CASSSRDSWIYGYTF.

The V gene is TRBV6-5, the J gene TRBJ1-1, with 8 bases identical to TRBD1. Germline CDR1 and CDR2: MNHEY and SVGAGI. This CDR3 is built from 14 residues. J gave up 5 bases and V 4 bases, and 6 bases lay outside the gene matches. CDR3 loop: CASSFQQGGTEAFF. CDR3 bases: TGTGCCAGCAGTTTCCAACAGGGGGGGACTGAAGCTTTCTTT.

This clone qualifies as medium-sized. V and J are TRBV6-6 and TRBJ1-4; 8 bases are shared with TRBD1. V was clipped by 7 bases and J by 5 bases; unmatched bases: 3. This CDR3 spans 13 amino acids. Germline assignment: CDR1 MNHNY and CDR2 SVGAGI (reference sequence). CDR3 residues: CASNRQGNEKLFF. The CDR3 DNA follows: TGTGCCAGCAACAGACAGGGGAATGAAAAACTGTTTTTT.

This clone was found a few times. V usage is TRBV11-2 and J usage is TRBJ2-7, with 9 positions matching TRBD1. This CDR3 comprises 15 residues. Germline trimming cut 5 bases from V and 7 bases from J; bases unmatched to any gene: 12. CDR1 and CDR2 (germline): SGHAT, FQNNGV. DNA for the CDR3: TGTGCCAGCAGCCCAACAGGGGGCCGAGGGGGGGAGCAGTACTTC. Translation gives CASSPTGGRGGEQYF.

This chain uses TRBV27 with TRBJ2-3; 9 bases map to TRBD1. Germline values: CDR1 MNHEY, CDR2 SMNVEV (reference sequence). The V segment lost 4 bases and the J segment 3 bases; nucleotides outside the gene matches: 2. This CDR3 is 14 amino acids long. CDR3 loop: CASSWDRATDTQYF. CDR3 nucleotide sequence: TGTGCCAGCAGTTGGGACAGGGCAACAGATACGCAGTATTTT.

J is TRBJ2-7 and V is TRBV10-3; 7 positions match TRBD1. Germline V gene lookup returns CDR1 ENHRY and CDR2 SYGVKD. The V segment lost 10 bases and the J segment 4 bases; nucleotides outside the gene matches: 10. The CDR3 sequence is 13 residues long. CDR3 nucleotides: TGTGCCAGCACAGGGGCCACCCTTTACGAGCAGTACTTC. Protein sequence: CASTGATLYEQYF.